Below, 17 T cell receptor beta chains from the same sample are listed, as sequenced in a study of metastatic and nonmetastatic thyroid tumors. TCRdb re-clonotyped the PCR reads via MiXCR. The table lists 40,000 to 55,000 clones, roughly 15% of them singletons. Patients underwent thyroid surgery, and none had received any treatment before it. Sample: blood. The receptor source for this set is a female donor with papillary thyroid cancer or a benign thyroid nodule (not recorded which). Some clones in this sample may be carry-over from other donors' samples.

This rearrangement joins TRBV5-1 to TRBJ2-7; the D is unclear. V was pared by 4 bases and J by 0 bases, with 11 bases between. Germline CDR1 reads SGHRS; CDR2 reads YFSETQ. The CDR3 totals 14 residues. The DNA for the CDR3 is TGCGCCAGCAGCGCGGACGTGAGCTCCTACGAGCAGTACTTC. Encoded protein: CASSADVSSYEQYF.

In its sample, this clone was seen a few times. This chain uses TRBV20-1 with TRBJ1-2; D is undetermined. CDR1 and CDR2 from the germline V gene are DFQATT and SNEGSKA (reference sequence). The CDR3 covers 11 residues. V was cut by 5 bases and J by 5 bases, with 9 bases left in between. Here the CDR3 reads CSAGSGYGYTF. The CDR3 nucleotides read TGCAGTGCTGGCTCCGGATATGGCTACACCTTC.

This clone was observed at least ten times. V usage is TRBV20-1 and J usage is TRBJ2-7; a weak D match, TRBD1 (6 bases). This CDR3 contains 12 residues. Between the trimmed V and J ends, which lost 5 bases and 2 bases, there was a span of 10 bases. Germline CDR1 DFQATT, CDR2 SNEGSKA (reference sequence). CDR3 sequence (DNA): TGCAGTGCTTACAGGGAACCCTACGAGCAGTACTTC. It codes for CSAYREPYEQYF.

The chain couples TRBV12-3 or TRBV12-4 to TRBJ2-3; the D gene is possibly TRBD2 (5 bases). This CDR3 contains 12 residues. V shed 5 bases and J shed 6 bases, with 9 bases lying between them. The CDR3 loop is CASSPRTDTQYF. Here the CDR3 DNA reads TGTGCCAGCAGTCCTAGGACTGATACGCAGTATTTT.

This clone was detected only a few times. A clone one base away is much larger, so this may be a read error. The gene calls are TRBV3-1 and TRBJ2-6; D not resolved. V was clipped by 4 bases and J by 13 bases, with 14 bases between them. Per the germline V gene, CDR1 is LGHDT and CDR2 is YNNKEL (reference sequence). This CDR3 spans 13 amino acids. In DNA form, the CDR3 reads TGTGCCAGCAGCCCCAATCTGGCCTTTGTCCTGACTTTC. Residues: CASSPNLAFVLTF.

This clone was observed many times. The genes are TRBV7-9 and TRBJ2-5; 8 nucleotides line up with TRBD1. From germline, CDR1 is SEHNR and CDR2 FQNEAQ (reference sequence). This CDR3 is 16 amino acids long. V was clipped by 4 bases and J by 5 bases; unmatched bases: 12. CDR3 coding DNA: TGTGCCAGCAGCTCCCCGCAGGGGGCATCAGGGGAGACCCAGTACTTC. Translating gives CASSSPQGASGETQYF.

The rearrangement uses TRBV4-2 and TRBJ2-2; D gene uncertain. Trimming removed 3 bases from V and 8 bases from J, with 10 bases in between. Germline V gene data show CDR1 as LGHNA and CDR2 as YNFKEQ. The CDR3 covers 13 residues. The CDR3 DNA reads TGTGCCAGCAGCCAGAGCGTAAGGGGGGAGCTGTTTTTT. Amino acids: CASSQSVRGELFF.

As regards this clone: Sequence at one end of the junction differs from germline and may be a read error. DNA of the CDR3: TGTGCCAGCAGTTACCTCCATGGACAGGTAAACACTGATGCTTTCTTT. Translating gives CASSYLHGQVNTDAFF. This sequence joins TRBV6-8 and TRBJ1-1; 7 bases fit TRBD1. The CDR3 runs to 16 residues. Germline V gives CDR1 MNHGY, CDR2 SAAAGT.

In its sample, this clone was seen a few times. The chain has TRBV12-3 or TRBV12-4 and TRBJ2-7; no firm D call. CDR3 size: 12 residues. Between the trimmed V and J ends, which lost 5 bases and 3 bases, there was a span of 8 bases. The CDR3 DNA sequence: TGTGCCAGCAGTAACATCCGCTACGAGCAGTACTTC. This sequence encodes CASSNIRYEQYF.

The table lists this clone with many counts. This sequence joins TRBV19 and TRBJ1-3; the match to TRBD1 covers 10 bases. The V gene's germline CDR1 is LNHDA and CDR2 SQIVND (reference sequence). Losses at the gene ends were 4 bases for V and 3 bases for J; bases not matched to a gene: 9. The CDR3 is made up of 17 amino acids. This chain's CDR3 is CASSSLTGGAGGNTIYF. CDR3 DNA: TGTGCCAGTAGTAGTCTGACAGGGGGCGCGGGTGGAAACACCATATATTTT.

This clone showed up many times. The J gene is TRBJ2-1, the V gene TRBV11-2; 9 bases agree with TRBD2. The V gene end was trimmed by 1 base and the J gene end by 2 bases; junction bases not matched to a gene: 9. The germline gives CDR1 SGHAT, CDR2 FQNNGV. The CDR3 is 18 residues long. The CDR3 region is CASSLGGSGSLTYNEQFF. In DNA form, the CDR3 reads TGTGCCAGCAGCTTAGGTGGTAGCGGGAGCCTTACCTACAATGAGCAGTTCTTC.

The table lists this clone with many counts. Here the CDR3 reads CSASPGGYTF. The CDR3 bases are TGCAGTGCTAGTCCGGGTGGCTACACCTTC. V usage is TRBV20-1 and J usage is TRBJ1-2; no firm D call. V lost 3 bases and J lost 7, with 6 bases in between. Germline V gene data show CDR1 as DFQATT and CDR2 as SNEGSKA (reference sequence). The length of the CDR3 is 10 residues.

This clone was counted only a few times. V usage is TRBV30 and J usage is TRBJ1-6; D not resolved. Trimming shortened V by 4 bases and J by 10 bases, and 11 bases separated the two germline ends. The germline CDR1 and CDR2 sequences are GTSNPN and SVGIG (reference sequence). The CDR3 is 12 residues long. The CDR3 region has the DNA TGTGCCTGGACCCTGGGTTTCTCACCCCTCCACTTT. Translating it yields CAWTLGFSPLHF. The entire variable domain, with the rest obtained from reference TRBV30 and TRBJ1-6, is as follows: SQTIHQWPATLVQPVGSPLSLECTVEGTSNPNLYWYRQAAGRGLQLLFYSVGIGQISSEVPQNLSASRPQDRQFILSSKKLLLSDSGFYLCAWTLGFSPLHFGNGTRLTVT.

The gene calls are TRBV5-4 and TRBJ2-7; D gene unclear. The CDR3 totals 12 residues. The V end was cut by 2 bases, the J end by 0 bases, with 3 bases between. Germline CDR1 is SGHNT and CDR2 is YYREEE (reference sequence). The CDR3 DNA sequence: TGTGCCAGCAGCTTCCTCTCCTACGAGCAGTACTTC. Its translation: CASSFLSYEQYF.

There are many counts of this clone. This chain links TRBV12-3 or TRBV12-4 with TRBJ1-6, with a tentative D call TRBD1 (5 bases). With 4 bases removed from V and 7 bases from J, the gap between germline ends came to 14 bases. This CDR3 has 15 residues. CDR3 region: CASSSRGGINSPLHF. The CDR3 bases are TGTGCCAGCAGTTCCCGGGGGGGAATAAATTCACCCCTCCACTTT.

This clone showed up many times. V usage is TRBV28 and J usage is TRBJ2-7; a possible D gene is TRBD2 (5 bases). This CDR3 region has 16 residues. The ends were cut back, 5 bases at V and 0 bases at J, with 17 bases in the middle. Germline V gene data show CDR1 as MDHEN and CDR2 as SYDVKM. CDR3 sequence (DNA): TGTGCCAGCAGTCCCCTAAGCAGCGGCCTCTCCTACGAGCAGTACTTC. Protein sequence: CASSPLSSGLSYEQYF.

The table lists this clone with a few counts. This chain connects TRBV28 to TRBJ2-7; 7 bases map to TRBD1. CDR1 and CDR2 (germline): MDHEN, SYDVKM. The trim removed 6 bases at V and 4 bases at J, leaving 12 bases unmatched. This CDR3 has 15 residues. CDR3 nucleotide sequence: TGTGCCAGCAGCCCCTCCTGGGGACAGAAGTACGAGCAGTACTTC. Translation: CASSPSWGQKYEQYF.